Listed here are 16 T cell receptor beta chains from one sample, sequenced in a study of blood T cell repertoires in COVID-19. Only in-frame clones appear in the TCRdb table, and some are missing; sequencing was by immunoSEQ multiplex PCR. The data hold 150,000 to 200,000 clones, with roughly 82% observed a single time. The sample comprised peripheral blood. The origin of the receptors is a woman in her seventies with acute or convalescent COVID-19.

The chain employs TRBV30 and TRBJ1-1; no clear D. Germline V CDR1 and CDR2: GTSNPN, SVGIG (reference sequence). CDR3 length equals 14 residues. V was clipped by 4 bases and J by 5 bases, with 17 bases between them. The CDR3 region is CAWTREGGLTEAFF. The CDR3 nucleotides read TGTGCCTGGACGAGGGAGGGAGGCCTAACTGAAGCTTTCTTT. The full variable domain, with the rest looked up from reference TRBV30 and TRBJ1-1, is SQTIHQWPATLVQPVGSPLSLECTVEGTSNPNLYWYRQAAGRGLQLLFYSVGIGQISSEVPQNLSASRPQDRQFILSSKKLLLSDSGFYLCAWTREGGLTEAFFGQGTRLTVV.

The V and J genes are TRBV15 and TRBJ2-7; weak D call: TRBD2 (5 bases). The germline V gene encodes CDR1 LNHNV and CDR2 YYDKDF (reference sequence). The CDR3 runs 12 residues. Trimming cost V 1 base and J 5 bases, with 6 bases left between them. The CDR3 protein is CATSRVGDEQYF. Written as DNA, the CDR3 is TGTGCCACCAGCAGAGTGGGAGACGAGCAGTACTTC.

The rearrangement links TRBV5-5 to TRBJ1-2, with 7 bases lining up with TRBD1. Trimming took 0 bases from V and 6 from J; bases not matched to a gene: 8. CDR1 and CDR2 from the germline V gene are SGHKS and YYEKEE (reference sequence). The CDR3 is 15 residues long. The DNA of the CDR3 is TGTGCCAGCAGCTTGGTTTGGACAGGCGTCAATGGCTACACCTTC. Protein sequence: CASSLVWTGVNGYTF.

The CDR3 here is CASSRTGVENIQYF. CDR3 in DNA: TGTGCCAGCAGCCGAACAGGGGTCGAAAACATTCAGTACTTC. The chain joins TRBV5-6 to TRBJ2-4; 7 bases align to TRBD1. Unmatched junction bases numbered 6, after V lost 4 bases and J lost 5 bases. The CDR3 length is 14 residues. Germline V gene data show CDR1 as SGHDT and CDR2 as YYEEEE.

The V call is TRBV9, the J call TRBJ2-7; 12 bases agree with TRBD2. The germline CDR1 and CDR2 sequences are SGDLS and YYNGEE. V shed 0 bases, J shed 3 bases, and the junction held 10 bases outside the gene matches. The CDR3 has 18 amino acids. The CDR3 region has the DNA TGTGCCAGCAGCGTAGGACTAGCGGGGGCTCCATTCCTCTACGAGCAGTACTTC. This translates into CASSVGLAGAPFLYEQYF.

The CDR3 loop reads CASSLSAGGPETQYF. The CDR3 DNA follows: TGTGCCAGCAGTTTATCGGCGGGAGGGCCTGAGACCCAGTACTTC. J is TRBJ2-5 and V is TRBV28, with 9 bases aligning to TRBD2. The CDR3 length is 15 residues. Germline V gene lookup returns CDR1 MDHEN and CDR2 SYDVKM. J lost 5 bases, V lost 1 base, and 5 bases had no gene match.

CDR3 sequence reads: CASSLLSPSGGPTTYEQYF. The DNA of the CDR3 is TGTGCCAGCAGCTTACTTTCCCCTAGCGGGGGGCCAACCACCTACGAGCAGTACTTC. The V call is TRBV7-9, the J call TRBJ2-7; 11 bases are shared with TRBD2. The CDR3 extends over 19 amino acids. Trimming took 2 bases from V and 2 from J; bases not matched to a gene: 14. Germline loops: CDR1 SEHNR, CDR2 FQNEAQ (reference sequence).

This clone came up a few times. The CDR3 region is CASSPRDRVRTEAFF. CDR3 DNA: TGTGCCAGCAGCCCCAGAGACAGGGTTCGCACTGAAGCTTTCTTT. The chain has TRBV11-2 and TRBJ1-1; 7 bases are shared with TRBD1. The CDR3 is 15 residues long. The germline gives CDR1 SGHAT, CDR2 FQNNGV. V lost 5 bases to trimming and J lost 4 bases; unmatched junction nucleotides: 10.

The chain recombines TRBV24-1 with TRBJ2-2; 8 nucleotides line up with TRBD2. CDR1 KGHDR and CDR2 SFDVKD come from the germline V gene. This CDR3 contains 15 residues. V trimming: 0 bases; J trimming: 12 bases; junction bases outside the gene matches: 8. CDR3 sequence reads: CATSDLGSGKEKLFF. In DNA, the CDR3 is TGTGCCACCAGTGATTTGGGTAGCGGGAAAGAGAAGCTGTTTTTT.

This sequence joins TRBV10-1 and TRBJ2-7; 12 nucleotides line up with TRBD2. The germline V gene encodes CDR1 WNHNN and CDR2 SYGVQD (reference sequence). The V gene end was trimmed by 10 bases and the J gene end by 5 bases; junction bases not matched to a gene: 6. There are 13 residues in the CDR3. CDR3 sequence reads: CANTTSGRHEQYF. Written as DNA, the CDR3 is TGCGCCAATACGACTAGCGGGAGACACGAGCAGTACTTC.

The chain is built from TRBV10-2 and TRBJ1-1; no reliable D call. Germline CDR1 reads WSHSY; CDR2 reads SAAADI. There are 13 residues in the CDR3. Trimming left V 7 bases short and J 2 bases short, with 11 bases between. The CDR3 sequence: CASNLGRNTEAFF. The CDR3 DNA reads as TGCGCCAGCAACCTTGGCCGCAACACTGAAGCTTTCTTT.

The chain uses TRBV10-3 and TRBJ2-5, with D hard to call. Trimming shortened V by 4 bases and J by 4 bases, and 7 bases separated the two germline ends. The germline gives CDR1 ENHRY, CDR2 SYGVKD. This CDR3 has 12 amino acids. This CDR3 is CAISALGETQYF. CDR3 in DNA: TGTGCCATCAGTGCGCTCGGAGAGACCCAGTACTTC.

The chain employs TRBV2 and TRBJ1-3; 7 bases line up with TRBD1. Germline trimming cut 3 bases from V and 1 base from J; bases unmatched to any gene: 0. CDR1 SNHLY and CDR2 FYNNEI come from the germline V gene. This CDR3 region has 14 residues. CDR3: CASSETGSGNTIYF. The CDR3 nucleotides are TGTGCCAGCAGTGAGACAGGGTCTGGAAACACCATATATTTT.

The V gene is TRBV5-1, the J gene TRBJ2-7; 7 nucleotides align to TRBD2. V shed 0 bases, J shed 7 bases, and the junction held 7 bases outside the gene matches. Germline CDR1 SGHRS, CDR2 YFSETQ. The CDR3 runs 14 residues. CDR3 sequence reads: CASSLVSGRTEQYF. The CDR3 bases are TGCGCCAGCAGCTTGGTTAGCGGGCGAACGGAGCAGTACTTC.

This clone is a singleton in its sample. The chain joins TRBV28 to TRBJ1-5, with D unresolved. V was clipped by 9 bases and J by 2 bases, with 14 bases between them. Germline values: CDR1 MDHEN, CDR2 SYDVKM. The CDR3 consists of 14 residues. The CDR3 nucleotides read TGTGCCAGTCACGAGGGATTTGGCAATCAGCCCCAGCATTTT. This codes for CASHEGFGNQPQHF.

On this clone itself: The sample holds other DNA sequences that translate to the same CDR3. The rearrangement links TRBV30 to TRBJ1-5, with 7 bases that match TRBD1. V was pared by 3 bases and J by 3 bases, with 2 bases of the junction left unmatched. There are 13 residues in the CDR3. CDR1 GTSNPN and CDR2 SVGIG come from the germline V gene (reference sequence). The CDR3 DNA is TGTGCCTGGAGGACAGGGTCCAATCAGCCCCAGCATTTT. Amino acid sequence: CAWRTGSNQPQHF.